A single sample is the source of the 5 T cell receptor beta chains below, sequenced in a study of post-analysis software for immune sequencing data. Study-level results: About five TRBV segments were more frequent in patients than controls; TRBV5-6, TRBV5-1 and TRBV20-1 belonged to this group.

TCR beta libraries were prepared from cDNA with unique molecular identifiers. TCRdb passed the PCR reads through MiXCR, listing each CDR3 protein once. Of approximately 570,000 distinct CDR3 sequences in the sample, 44% were seen once. These receptors have no known antigen. The material sequenced was blood. Receptor source: a girl aged 10 to 17 with multiple sclerosis.

This clonotype occurred a few times. The chain uses TRBV12-3 or TRBV12-4 and TRBJ1-1; tentatively, D is TRBD1 (6 bases). Trimming stripped 7 bases from V and 1 base from J, with 10 bases between. The CDR3 length is 13 residues. DNA of the CDR3: TGTGCCAGCATAAAGACAGGGAACACTGAAGCTTTCTTT. It codes for CASIKTGNTEAFF.

The chain carries TRBV5-1 and TRBJ2-7; no firm D call. The germline gives CDR1 SGHRS, CDR2 YFSETQ. The length of the CDR3 is 13 residues. The germline V and J ends were trimmed by 4 bases and 1 base, with 9 bases remaining between them. The CDR3: CASSPQDSYEQYF. DNA of the CDR3: TGCGCCAGCAGCCCCCAGGATTCCTACGAGCAGTACTTC.

The chain combines TRBV7-2 with TRBJ2-1, with 11 nucleotides matching TRBD2. CDR1 SGHTA and CDR2 FQGNSA come from the germline V gene. CDR3 length: 16 residues. J was trimmed by 4 bases and V by 6 bases; bases with no gene match: 8. The CDR3: CASSYSSGGRYNEQFF. The CDR3, as DNA: TGTGCCAGCAGTTATTCTAGCGGGGGGAGATACAATGAGCAGTTCTTC.

The chain combines TRBV10-3 with TRBJ2-7; 10 bases agree with TRBD1. V was clipped by 10 bases and J by 4 bases; unmatched bases: 4. This CDR3 is 12 amino acids long. Per germline, CDR1 ENHRY and CDR2 SYGVKD. CDR3 nucleotide sequence: TGTGCCACCACGGACAGGGGGTACGAGCAGTACTTC. This gives the protein CATTDRGYEQYF.

The chain couples TRBV7-8 to TRBJ2-6, with a tentative D call TRBD1 (6 bases). Germline loops: CDR1 SGHVS, CDR2 FQNEAQ. This CDR3 is 17 amino acids long. V lost 5 bases, J lost 0 bases, and 14 bases lay in between. The CDR3 DNA is TGTGCCAGCAGCCCCCGACAGGTCCTCTCTGGGGCCAACGTCCTGACTTTC. Its protein is CASSPRQVLSGANVLTF.